The TCR beta chain described here comes from a study of T cells in localized non-small cell lung cancer. General study results and limits: Peak T cell clonality was found in uninvolved adjacent lung, exceeding tumor. For the top 100 tumor clones, a median roughly 56 also appeared in adjacent lung.

There are a few counts of this clone. Its target is unknown. Method: immunoSEQ multiplex PCR; TCRdb's copy keeps in-frame clones and lacks some. This sample has about 28,000 clones, with roughly four fifths found just once. Germline values: CDR1 MDHEN, CDR2 SYDVKM. The V and J ends lost 5 bases and 4 bases respectively, with 17 bases between them. The CDR3 is made up of 15 amino acids. The sequences come from peripheral blood mononuclear cells, collected before any cancer treatment. This clonotype was obtained from a man between 40 and 75 years old with stage III lung adenocarcinoma. The chain has TRBV28 and TRBJ1-2; D perhaps matches TRBD1 (5 bases). CDR3 nucleotides: TGTGCCAGCAGTCCGGGACCAGGCCCCGGCTATGGCTACACCTTC. It is translated as CASSPGPGPGYGYTF.